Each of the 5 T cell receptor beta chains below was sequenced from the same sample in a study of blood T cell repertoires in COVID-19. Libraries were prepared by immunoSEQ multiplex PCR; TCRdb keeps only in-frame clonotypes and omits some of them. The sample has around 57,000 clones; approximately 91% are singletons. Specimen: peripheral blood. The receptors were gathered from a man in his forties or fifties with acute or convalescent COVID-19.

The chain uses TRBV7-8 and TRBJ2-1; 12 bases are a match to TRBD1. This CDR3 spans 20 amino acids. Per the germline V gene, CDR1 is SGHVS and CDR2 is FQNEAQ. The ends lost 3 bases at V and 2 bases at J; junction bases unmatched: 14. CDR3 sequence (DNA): TGTGCCAGCAGCTTTAAACAGCCCACGGGGACAGGGGGCGCCTACAATGAGCAGTTCTTC. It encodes CASSFKQPTGTGGAYNEQFF.

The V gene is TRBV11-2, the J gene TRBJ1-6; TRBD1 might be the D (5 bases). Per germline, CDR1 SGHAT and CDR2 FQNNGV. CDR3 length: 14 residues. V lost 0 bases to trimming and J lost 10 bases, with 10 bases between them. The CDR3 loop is CASSLDQGNSPLHF. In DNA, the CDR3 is TGTGCCAGCAGCTTAGATCAGGGAAACTCACCCCTCCACTTT.

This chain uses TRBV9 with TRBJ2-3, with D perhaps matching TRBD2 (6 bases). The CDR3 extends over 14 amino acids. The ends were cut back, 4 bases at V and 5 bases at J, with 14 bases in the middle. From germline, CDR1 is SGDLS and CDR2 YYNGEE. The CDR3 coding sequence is TGTGCCAGCAGCTCGAGACTAGATCTAGATACGCAGTATTTT. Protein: CASSSRLDLDTQYF.

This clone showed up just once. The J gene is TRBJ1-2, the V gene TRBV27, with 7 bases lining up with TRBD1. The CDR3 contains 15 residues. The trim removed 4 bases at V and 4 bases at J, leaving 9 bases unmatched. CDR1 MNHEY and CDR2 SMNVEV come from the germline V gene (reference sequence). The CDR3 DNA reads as TGTGCCAGCAGTTCCGACCTTGGACAGGCCTATGGCTACACCTTC. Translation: CASSSDLGQAYGYTF.

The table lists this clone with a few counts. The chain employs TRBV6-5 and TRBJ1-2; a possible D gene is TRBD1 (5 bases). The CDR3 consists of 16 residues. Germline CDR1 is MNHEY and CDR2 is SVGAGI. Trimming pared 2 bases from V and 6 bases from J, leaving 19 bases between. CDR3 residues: CASSYTRVDKRDGYTF. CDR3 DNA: TGTGCCAGCAGTTACACCAGGGTTGATAAACGGGATGGCTACACCTTC.